The 17 T cell receptor beta chains below were found in one sample sequenced in a study of OX40 agonist ivuxolimab in advanced cancers. Some clones are missing from TCRdb's copy, which holds only in-frame ones; the method was immunoSEQ multiplex PCR. This sample has about 110,000 clones; approximately 89% occur once, and the top ten carry under 0.85%. Sequenced material: CD4+ or CD8+ T cells sorted from blood, taken in a trial of the OX40 agonist ivuxolimab. The receptor source for this set is an adult with an advanced solid tumor such as melanoma, head and neck, liver or kidney cancer.

CDR3: CASSWPGRETYNEQFF. The DNA for the CDR3 is TGTGCCAGCAGCTGGCCTGGGCGGGAGACCTACAATGAGCAGTTCTTC. V usage is TRBV5-4 and J usage is TRBJ2-1, with 7 bases lining up with TRBD2. After removal of 3 bases from V and 2 bases from J, the junction contained 8 bases not matched to a gene. This CDR3 is built from 16 residues. Germline CDR1 reads SGHNT; CDR2 reads YYREEE (reference sequence).

The rearrangement joins TRBV6-1 to TRBJ1-5, with D unclear. The germline V gene has CDR1 MNHNS and CDR2 SASEGT. V lost 3 bases and J lost 7, with 10 bases in between. This CDR3 is built from 13 residues. CDR3 protein: CASSDGVGQPQHF. The CDR3 DNA reads as TGTGCCAGCAGTGACGGGGTTGGGCAGCCCCAGCATTTT.

The chain links TRBV11-2 to TRBJ1-2, with TRBD1 matching over 7 bases. Germline trimming cut 1 base from V and 2 bases from J; bases unmatched to any gene: 10. This CDR3 region has 17 residues. Germline V gives CDR1 SGHAT, CDR2 FQNNGV. CDR3 protein: CASSLGTGTLRNYGYTF. CDR3 coding DNA: TGTGCCAGCAGCTTAGGGACAGGAACCCTTAGAAACTATGGCTACACCTTC.

The chain is built from TRBV7-9 and TRBJ1-1, with D unresolved. There are 14 residues in the CDR3. V lost 1 base and J lost 2, with 8 bases in between. CDR1 SEHNR and CDR2 FQNEAQ come from the germline V gene (reference sequence). CDR3 bases: TGTGCCAGCAGCTTAGGGCAGACCAACACTGAAGCTTTCTTT. As protein: CASSLGQTNTEAFF.

This clone has only one observation. This chain uses TRBV30 with TRBJ1-3, with 7 bases lining up with TRBD1. V lost 5 bases, J lost 2 bases, and 9 bases stayed unmatched. The CDR3 consists of 15 residues. In germline, CDR1 is GTSNPN, CDR2 SVGIG (reference sequence). CDR3 protein: CAWGYRGQTGNTIYF. The DNA of the CDR3 is TGTGCCTGGGGATACAGGGGACAGACTGGAAACACCATATATTTT.

V is TRBV5-6 and J is TRBJ2-7; no clear D gene. Germline V CDR1 and CDR2: SGHDT, YYEEEE. Deletions cut 3 bases from V and 3 bases from J, with 16 bases between. This CDR3 is built from 15 residues. CDR3 nucleotide sequence: TGTGCCAGCAGCTCTTCTACAAGGCCCGACTACGAGCAGTACTTC. This sequence encodes CASSSSTRPDYEQYF.

The CDR3 nucleotides are TGTGCCAGCTCAACCAAGGGGGACGAGCAGTACTTC. Encoded protein: CASSTKGDEQYF. This chain uses TRBV18 with TRBJ2-7; D is possibly TRBD1 (6 bases). The CDR3 length is 12 residues. Trimming took off 5 bases at V and 5 bases at J, with 10 bases between the two ends. CDR1 KGHSH and CDR2 LQKENI come from the germline V gene.

This chain links TRBV6-1 with TRBJ1-3; D is perhaps TRBD1 (5 bases). Trimming removed 4 bases from V and 0 bases from J, with 10 bases in between. The CDR3 has 15 residues. Germline CDR1 is MNHNS and CDR2 is SASEGT. The CDR3 DNA sequence: TGTGCCAGCAGTGGACAGAAAAGCTCTGGAAACACCATATATTTT. Protein product: CASSGQKSSGNTIYF.

This chain connects TRBV5-1 to TRBJ2-3; TRBD1 or TRBD2 may be the D gene (5 bases each). Germline CDR1 reads SGHRS; CDR2 reads YFSETQ. This CDR3 region has 14 residues. V dropped 0 bases and J dropped 2 bases, with 7 bases sitting between them. The CDR3 reads CASSLGGATDTQYF. CDR3 DNA sequence: TGCGCCAGCAGCTTGGGAGGGGCCACAGATACGCAGTATTTT.

This chain joins TRBV4-1 and TRBJ2-5; 15 bases line up with TRBD2. CDR1 is MGHRA, CDR2 YSYEKL, per germline. With 0 bases clipped from V and 4 bases from J, the junction kept 6 bases outside the gene matches. The CDR3 spans 18 residues. In DNA, the CDR3 is TGCGCCAGCAGCCAAGAGTGGACTAGCGGGAGGGCCAGAGAGACCCAGTACTTC. Protein sequence: CASSQEWTSGRARETQYF.

The gene calls are TRBV5-1 and TRBJ2-7, with 10 bases aligning to TRBD1. This CDR3 spans 15 amino acids. Germline values: CDR1 SGHRS, CDR2 YFSETQ. The trim removed 4 bases at V and 2 bases at J, leaving 6 bases unmatched. For the CDR3, the DNA is TGCGCCAGCAGCCCGGGAGGGACAGGGGCCTACGAGCAGTACTTC. Protein: CASSPGGTGAYEQYF.

The chain joins TRBV18 to TRBJ1-6; no clear D gene. The CDR3 loop spans 15 amino acids. Trimming pared 6 bases from V and 3 bases from J, leaving 12 bases between. From germline, CDR1 is KGHSH and CDR2 LQKENI. CDR3 region: CASSPDGNYNSPLHF. The CDR3 bases are TGTGCCAGCTCCCCAGACGGAAACTATAATTCACCCCTCCACTTT. The whole variable domain, filled in from reference TRBV18 and TRBJ1-6, reads NAGVMQNPRHLVRRRGQEARLRCSPMKGHSHVYWYRQLPEEGLKFMVYLQKENIIDESGMPKERFSAEFPKEGPSILRIQQVVRGDSAAYFCASSPDGNYNSPLHFGNGTRLTVT.

The chain employs TRBV15 and TRBJ2-1; D is unresolved. The CDR3 spans 15 residues. The germline gives CDR1 LNHNV, CDR2 YYDKDF (reference sequence). V was cut by 0 bases and J by 7 bases, with 13 bases left in between. The DNA for the CDR3 is TGTGCCACCAGCAGAGATTGGCCAGGTCTTAATGAGCAGTTCTTC. Translation: CATSRDWPGLNEQFF.

J is TRBJ1-2 and V is TRBV6-6; TRBD1 is a possible D gene (6 bases). Looked up from germline, CDR1 is MNHNY and CDR2 is SVGAGI (reference sequence). V shed 5 bases and J shed 10 bases, with 20 bases lying between them. This CDR3 comprises 14 residues. CDR3: CASSIVGADRIYTF. In DNA form, the CDR3 reads TGTGCCAGCAGTATCGTGGGGGCCGATAGGATCTACACCTTC.

The chain carries TRBV21-1 and TRBJ1-2; TRBD1, as called in the table, went unchecked against the DNA. TRBV21-1 is a listed pseudogene. The CDR3 totals 15 residues. In DNA, the CDR3 is TGTGCCAGCAGCGCCGGACAGGGGGCTAACTATGGCTACACCTTC. Its translation: CASSAGQGANYGYTF.

The chain combines TRBV9 with TRBJ2-5; a possible D gene is TRBD2 (7 bases). The CDR3 is 15 residues long. The germline CDR1 and CDR2 sequences are SGDLS and YYNGEE. Between the trimmed V and J ends, which lost 1 base and 6 bases, there was a span of 16 bases. CDR3 sequence: CASSVSGIGGQTQYF. The CDR3 DNA sequence: TGTGCCAGCAGCGTATCAGGGATCGGGGGGCAGACCCAGTACTTC.

This chain joins TRBV10-2 and TRBJ1-3; possibly TRBD1 for D (5 bases). Trimming removed 7 bases from V and 0 bases from J, with 10 bases in between. Germline V gene sequence: CDR1 WSHSY, CDR2 SAAADI. This CDR3 region has 14 residues. Here the CDR3 DNA reads TGCGCCAGCAAGGGGCCGAGCTCTGGAAACACCATATATTTT. Translation gives CASKGPSSGNTIYF.